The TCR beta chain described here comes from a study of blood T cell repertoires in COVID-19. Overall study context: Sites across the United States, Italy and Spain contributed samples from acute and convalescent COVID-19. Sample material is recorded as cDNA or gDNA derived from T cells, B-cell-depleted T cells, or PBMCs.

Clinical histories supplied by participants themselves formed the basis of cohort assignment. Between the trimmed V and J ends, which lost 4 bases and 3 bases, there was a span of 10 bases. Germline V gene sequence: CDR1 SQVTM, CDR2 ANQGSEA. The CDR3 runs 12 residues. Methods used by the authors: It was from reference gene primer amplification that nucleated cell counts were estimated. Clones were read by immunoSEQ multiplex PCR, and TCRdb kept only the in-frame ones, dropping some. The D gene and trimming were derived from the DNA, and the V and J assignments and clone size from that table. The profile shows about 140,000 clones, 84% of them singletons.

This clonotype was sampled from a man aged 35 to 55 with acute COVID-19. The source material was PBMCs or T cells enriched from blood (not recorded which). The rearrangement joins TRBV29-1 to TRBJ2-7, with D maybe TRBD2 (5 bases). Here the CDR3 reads CSVGVTIYEQYF. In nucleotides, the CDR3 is TGCAGCGTTGGAGTGACTATCTACGAGCAGTACTTC.